The entry below describes one T cell receptor (beta chain). This entry is derived from a study of memory CD4+ T cells and cytomegalovirus serostatus. Single viable CD3+CD4+CD8-CD45RO+ cells were sorted as the memory CD4+ T cells. V was pared by 4 bases and J by 0 bases, with 15 bases between. This CDR3 is 16 amino acids long. Germline V gene data show CDR1 as SGDLS and CDR2 as YYNGEE. Libraries were prepared by immunoSEQ multiplex PCR; TCRdb keeps only in-frame clonotypes and omits some of them. The data contain about 41,000 clones, about four fifths of them seen just once; the ten biggest clones take up about 0.79%.

The clonotype originates from an adult in good health and CMV-seronegative. V is TRBV9 and J is TRBJ2-3; D possibly uses TRBD1 or TRBD2 (5 bases each). What was sequenced was memory CD4+ T cells from blood. The CDR3 DNA is TGTGCCAGCAGCCTCGAGGGGCGGCTCAGCACAGATACGCAGTATTTT. It translates to CASSLEGRLSTDTQYF.